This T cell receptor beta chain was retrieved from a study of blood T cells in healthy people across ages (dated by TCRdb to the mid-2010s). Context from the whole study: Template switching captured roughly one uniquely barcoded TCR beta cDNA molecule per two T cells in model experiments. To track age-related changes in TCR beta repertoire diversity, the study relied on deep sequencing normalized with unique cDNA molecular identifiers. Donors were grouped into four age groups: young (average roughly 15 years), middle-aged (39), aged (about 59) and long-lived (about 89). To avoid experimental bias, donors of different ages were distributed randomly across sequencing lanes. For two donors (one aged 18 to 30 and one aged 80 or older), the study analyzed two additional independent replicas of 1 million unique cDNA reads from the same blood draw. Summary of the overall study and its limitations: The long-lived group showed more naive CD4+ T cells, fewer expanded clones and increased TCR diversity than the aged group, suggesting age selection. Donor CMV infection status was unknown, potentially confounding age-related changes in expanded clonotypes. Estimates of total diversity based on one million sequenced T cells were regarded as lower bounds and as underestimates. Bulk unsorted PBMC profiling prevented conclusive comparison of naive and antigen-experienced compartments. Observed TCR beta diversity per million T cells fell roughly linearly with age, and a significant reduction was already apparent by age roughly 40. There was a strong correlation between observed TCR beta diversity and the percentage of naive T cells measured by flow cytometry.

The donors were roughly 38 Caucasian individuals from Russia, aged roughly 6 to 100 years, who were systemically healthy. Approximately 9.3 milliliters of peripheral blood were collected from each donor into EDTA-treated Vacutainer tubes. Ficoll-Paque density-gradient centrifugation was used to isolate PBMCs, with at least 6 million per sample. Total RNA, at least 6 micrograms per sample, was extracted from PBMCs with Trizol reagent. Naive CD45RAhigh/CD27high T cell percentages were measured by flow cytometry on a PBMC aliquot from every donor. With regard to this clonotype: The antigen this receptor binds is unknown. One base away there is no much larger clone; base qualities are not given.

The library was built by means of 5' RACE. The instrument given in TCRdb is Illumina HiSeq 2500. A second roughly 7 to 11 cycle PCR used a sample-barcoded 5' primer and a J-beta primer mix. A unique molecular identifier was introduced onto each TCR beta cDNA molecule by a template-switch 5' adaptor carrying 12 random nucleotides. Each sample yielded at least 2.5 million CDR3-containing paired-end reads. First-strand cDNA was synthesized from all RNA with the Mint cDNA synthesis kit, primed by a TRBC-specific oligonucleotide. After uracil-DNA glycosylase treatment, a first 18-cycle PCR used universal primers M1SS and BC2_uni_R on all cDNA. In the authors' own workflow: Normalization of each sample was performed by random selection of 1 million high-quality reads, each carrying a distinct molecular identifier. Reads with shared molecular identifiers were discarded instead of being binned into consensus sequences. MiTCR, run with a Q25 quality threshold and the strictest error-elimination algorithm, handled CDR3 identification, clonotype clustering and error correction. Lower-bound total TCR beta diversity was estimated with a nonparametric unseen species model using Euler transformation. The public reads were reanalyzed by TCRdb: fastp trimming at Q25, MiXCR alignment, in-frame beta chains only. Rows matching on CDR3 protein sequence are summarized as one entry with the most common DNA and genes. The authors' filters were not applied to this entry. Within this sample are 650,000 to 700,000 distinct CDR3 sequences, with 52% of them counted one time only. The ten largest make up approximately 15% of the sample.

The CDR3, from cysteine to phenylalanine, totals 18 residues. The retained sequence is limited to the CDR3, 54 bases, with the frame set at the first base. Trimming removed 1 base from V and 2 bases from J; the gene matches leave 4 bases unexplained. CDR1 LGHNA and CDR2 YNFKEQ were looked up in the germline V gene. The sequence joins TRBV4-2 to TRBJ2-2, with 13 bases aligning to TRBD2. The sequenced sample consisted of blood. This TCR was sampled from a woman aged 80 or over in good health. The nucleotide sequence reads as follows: TGTGCCAGCAGCCAAGGGACTAGCGGGAGAGAAAACACCGGGGAGCTGTTTTTT. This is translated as CASSQGTSGRENTGELFF.